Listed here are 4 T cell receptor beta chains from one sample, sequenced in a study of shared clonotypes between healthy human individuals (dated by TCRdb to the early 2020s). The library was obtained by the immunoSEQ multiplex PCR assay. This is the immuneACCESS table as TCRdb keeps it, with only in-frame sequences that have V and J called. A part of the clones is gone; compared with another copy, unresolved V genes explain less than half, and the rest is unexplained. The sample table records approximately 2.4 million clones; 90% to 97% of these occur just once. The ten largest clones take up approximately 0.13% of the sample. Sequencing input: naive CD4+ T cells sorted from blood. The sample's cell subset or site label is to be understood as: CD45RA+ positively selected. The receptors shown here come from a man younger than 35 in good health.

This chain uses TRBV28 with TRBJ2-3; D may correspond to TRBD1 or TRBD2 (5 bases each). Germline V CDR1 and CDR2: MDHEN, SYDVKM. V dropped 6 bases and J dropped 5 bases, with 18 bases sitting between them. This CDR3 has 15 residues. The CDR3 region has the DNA TGTGCCAGCAGACCGTCCGGGACCCGAGGAGATACGCAGTATTTT. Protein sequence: CASRPSGTRGDTQYF.

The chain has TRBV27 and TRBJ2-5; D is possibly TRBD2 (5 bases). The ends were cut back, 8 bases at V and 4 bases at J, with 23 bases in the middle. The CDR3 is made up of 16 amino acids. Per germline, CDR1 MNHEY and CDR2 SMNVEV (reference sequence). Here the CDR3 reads CASGYPGPPRGETQYF. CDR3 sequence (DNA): TGTGCCAGCGGTTACCCGGGTCCGCCCCGGGGAGAGACCCAGTACTTC.

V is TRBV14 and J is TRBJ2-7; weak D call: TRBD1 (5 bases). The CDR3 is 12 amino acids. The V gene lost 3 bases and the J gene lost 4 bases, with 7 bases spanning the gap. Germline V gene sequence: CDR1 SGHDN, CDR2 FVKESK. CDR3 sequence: CASSHDRYEQYF. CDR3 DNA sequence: TGTGCCAGCAGCCACGACAGATACGAGCAGTACTTC.

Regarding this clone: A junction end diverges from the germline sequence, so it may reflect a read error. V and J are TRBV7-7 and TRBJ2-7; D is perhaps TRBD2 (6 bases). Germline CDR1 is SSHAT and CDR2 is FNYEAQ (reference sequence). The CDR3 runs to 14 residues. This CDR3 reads CASSSDDTAGEQYF. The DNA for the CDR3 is TGTGCTAGCAGCTCCGACGATACCGCGGGGGAGCAGTACTTC.